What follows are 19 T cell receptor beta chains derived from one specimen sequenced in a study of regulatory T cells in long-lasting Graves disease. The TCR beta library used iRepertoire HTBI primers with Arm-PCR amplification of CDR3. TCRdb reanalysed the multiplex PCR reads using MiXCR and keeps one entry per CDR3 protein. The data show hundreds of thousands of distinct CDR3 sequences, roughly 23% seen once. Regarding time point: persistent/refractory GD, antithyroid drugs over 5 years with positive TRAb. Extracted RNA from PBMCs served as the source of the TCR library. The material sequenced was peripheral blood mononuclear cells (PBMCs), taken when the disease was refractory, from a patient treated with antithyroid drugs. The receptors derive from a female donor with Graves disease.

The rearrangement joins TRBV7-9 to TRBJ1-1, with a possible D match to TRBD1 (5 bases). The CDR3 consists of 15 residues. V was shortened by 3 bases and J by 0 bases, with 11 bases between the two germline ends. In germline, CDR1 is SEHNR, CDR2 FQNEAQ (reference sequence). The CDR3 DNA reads TGTGCCAGCAGCTTGGCTGGACACCTGAACACTGAAGCTTTCTTT. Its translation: CASSLAGHLNTEAFF.

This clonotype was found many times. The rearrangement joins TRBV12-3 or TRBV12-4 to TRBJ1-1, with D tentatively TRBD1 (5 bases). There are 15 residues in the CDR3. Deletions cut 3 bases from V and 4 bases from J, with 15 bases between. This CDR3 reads CASSFGPPGGTEAFF. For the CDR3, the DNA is TGTGCCAGCAGTTTTGGGCCCCCGGGGGGCACTGAAGCTTTCTTT.

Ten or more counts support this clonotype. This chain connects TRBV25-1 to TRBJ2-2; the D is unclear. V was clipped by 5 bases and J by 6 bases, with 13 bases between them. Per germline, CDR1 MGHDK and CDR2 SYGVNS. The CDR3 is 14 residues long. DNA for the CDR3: TGTGCCAGCAGTAAACATGGATGGTCCGGGGAGCTGTTTTTT. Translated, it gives CASSKHGWSGELFF.

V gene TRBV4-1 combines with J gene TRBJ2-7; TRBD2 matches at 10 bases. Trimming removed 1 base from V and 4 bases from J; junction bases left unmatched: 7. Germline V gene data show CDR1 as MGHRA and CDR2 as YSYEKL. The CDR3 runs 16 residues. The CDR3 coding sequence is TGCGCCAGCAGCCAAGCGCTAGCGGGAGTTTATTACGAGCAGTACTTC. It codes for CASSQALAGVYYEQYF.

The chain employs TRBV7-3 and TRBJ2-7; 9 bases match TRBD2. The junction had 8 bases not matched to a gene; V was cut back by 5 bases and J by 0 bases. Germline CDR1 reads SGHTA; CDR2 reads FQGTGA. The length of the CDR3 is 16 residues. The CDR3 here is CASSQDASGTSYEQYF. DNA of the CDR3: TGTGCCAGCAGCCAAGATGCTAGCGGGACCTCCTACGAGCAGTACTTC. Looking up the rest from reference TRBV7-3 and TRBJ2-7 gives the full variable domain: GAGVSQTPSNKVTEKGKYVELRCDPISGHTALYWYRQSLGQGPEFLIYFQGTGAADDSGLPNDRFFAVRPEGSVSTLKIQRTERGDSAVYLCASSQDASGTSYEQYFGPGTRLTVT.

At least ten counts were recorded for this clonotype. The CDR3 DNA reads TGTGCCAGCAGTGAACGGGGCTCCTACGAGCAGTACTTC. Residues: CASSERGSYEQYF. V is TRBV6-1 and J is TRBJ2-7; possibly TRBD2 for D (5 bases). The V and J ends lost 2 bases and 0 bases respectively, with 5 bases between them. The germline V gene encodes CDR1 MNHNS and CDR2 SASEGT. This CDR3 region has 13 residues.

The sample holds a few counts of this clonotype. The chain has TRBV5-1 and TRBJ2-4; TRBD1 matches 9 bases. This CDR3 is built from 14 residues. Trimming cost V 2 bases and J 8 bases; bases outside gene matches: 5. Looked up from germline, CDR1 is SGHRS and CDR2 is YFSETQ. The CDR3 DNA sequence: TGCGCCAGCAGCTTAGGACAGGGGAGGGACATTCAGTACTTC. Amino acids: CASSLGQGRDIQYF.

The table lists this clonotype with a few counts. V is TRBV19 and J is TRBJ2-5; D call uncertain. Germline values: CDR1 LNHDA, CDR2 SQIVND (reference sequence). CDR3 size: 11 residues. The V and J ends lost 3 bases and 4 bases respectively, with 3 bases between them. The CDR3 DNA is TGTGCCAGTAGTATGGCAGAGACCCAGTACTTC. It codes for CASSMAETQYF.

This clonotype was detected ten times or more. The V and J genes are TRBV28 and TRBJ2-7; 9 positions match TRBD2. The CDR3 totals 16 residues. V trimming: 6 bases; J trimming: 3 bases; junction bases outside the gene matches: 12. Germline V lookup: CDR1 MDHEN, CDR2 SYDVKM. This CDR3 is CASSVTSSGKNYEQYF. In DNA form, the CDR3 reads TGTGCCAGCAGCGTAACCTCTAGCGGGAAGAACTACGAGCAGTACTTC. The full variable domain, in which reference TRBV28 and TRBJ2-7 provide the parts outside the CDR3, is DVKVTQSSRYLVKRTGEKVFLECVQDMDHENMFWYRQDPGLGLRLIYFSYDVKMKEKGDIPEGYSVSREKKERFSLILESASTNQTSMYLCASSVTSSGKNYEQYFGPGTRLTVT.

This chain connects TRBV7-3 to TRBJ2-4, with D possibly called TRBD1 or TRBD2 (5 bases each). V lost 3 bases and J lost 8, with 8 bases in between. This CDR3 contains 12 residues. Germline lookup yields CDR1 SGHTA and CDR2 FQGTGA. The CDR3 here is CASSLRGDIQYF. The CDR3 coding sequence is TGTGCCAGCAGCTTGAGGGGTGACATTCAGTACTTC. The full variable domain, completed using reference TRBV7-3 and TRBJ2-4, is GAGVSQTPSNKVTEKGKYVELRCDPISGHTALYWYRQSLGQGPEFLIYFQGTGAADDSGLPNDRFFAVRPEGSVSTLKIQRTERGDSAVYLCASSLRGDIQYFGAGTRLSVL.

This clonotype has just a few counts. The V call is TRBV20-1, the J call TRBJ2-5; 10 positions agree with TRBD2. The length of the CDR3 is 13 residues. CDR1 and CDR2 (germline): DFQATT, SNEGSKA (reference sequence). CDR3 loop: CTPSGRAQETQYF. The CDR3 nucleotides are TGCACCCCCAGCGGGAGGGCACAAGAGACCCAGTACTTC.

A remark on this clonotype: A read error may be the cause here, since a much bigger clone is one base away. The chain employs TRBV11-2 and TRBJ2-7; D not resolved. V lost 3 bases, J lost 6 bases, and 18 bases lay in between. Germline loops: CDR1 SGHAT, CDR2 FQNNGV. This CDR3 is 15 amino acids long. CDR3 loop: CASSLPEKTYCEQYF. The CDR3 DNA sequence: TGTGCCAGCAGCTTGCCGGAAAAGACATACTGCGAGCAGTACTTC.

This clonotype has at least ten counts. The CDR3 loop reads CAGAYGKKTQYF. CDR3 bases: TGCGCCGGGGCCTACGGGAAAAAGACCCAGTACTTC. This chain joins TRBV20-1 and TRBJ2-5; D might be TRBD1 or TRBD2, each matching 5 bases. CDR1 DFQATT and CDR2 SNEGSKA come from the germline V gene (reference sequence). CDR3 length: 12 amino acids.

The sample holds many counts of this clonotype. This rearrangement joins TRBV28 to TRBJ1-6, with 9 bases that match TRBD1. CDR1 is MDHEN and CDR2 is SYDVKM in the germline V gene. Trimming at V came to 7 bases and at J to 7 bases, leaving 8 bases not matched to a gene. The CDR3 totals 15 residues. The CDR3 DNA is TGTGCCAGCAATCCGCCGGGACAGGGCAATTCACCCCTCCACTTT. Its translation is CASNPPGQGNSPLHF.

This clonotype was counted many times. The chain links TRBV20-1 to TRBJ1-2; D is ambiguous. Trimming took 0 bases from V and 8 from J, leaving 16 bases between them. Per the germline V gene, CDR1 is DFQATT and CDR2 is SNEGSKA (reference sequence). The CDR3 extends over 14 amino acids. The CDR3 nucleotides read TGCAGTGCTAGAGATTCAAAGGCTCTGGAAGGCTACACCTTC. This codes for CSARDSKALEGYTF.

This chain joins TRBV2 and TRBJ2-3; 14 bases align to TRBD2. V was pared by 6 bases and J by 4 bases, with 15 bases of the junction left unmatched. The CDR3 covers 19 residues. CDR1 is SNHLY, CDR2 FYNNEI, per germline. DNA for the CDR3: TGTGCCAGCAGCGAGGCGAGCCCGGGACTAGCGGGAGTGGCAGATACGCAGTATTTT. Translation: CASSEASPGLAGVADTQYF.

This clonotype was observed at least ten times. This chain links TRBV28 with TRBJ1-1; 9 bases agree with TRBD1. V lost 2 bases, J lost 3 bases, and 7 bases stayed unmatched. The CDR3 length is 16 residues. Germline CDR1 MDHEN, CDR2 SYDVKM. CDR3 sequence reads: CASSLGGQGGYTEAFF. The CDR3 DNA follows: TGTGCCAGCAGTTTAGGGGGACAGGGTGGTTACACTGAAGCTTTCTTT.

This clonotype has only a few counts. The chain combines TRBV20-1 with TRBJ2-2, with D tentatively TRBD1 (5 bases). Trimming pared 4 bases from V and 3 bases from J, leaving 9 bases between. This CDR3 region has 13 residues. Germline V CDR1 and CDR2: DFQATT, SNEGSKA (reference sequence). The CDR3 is CSATGFDTGELFF. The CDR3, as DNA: TGCAGTGCTACAGGGTTTGACACCGGGGAGCTGTTTTTT.

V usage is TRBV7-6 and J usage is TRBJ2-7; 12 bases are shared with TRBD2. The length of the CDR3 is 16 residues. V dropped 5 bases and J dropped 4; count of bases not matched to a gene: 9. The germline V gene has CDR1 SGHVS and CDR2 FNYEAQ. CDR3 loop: CASSSRTSGNEYEQYF. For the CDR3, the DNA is TGTGCCAGCAGCAGCCGGACTAGCGGGAATGAGTACGAGCAGTACTTC.